This T cell receptor beta chain was sequenced during a study of cytomegalovirus exposure and HLA in healthy donors. The PCR contained 60 Vbeta and 13 Jbeta primers. Here immunoSEQ multiplex PCR was the method, and the copy in TCRdb shows in-frame clones only, minus some. This sample carries under 300,000 clones, under 80% of them seen once, and the ten largest clones take about 2.2%. As concerns this clone: This CDR3 is also generated by other DNA sequences in the sample.

The CDR3 runs 14 residues. Trimming cost V 4 bases and J 13 bases; bases outside gene matches: 15. CDR1 SGHRS and CDR2 YFSETQ come from the germline V gene. Sequencing input: PBMCs. The genes are TRBV5-1 and TRBJ1-2, with TRBD1 matching over 8 bases. The TCR originated in a female donor in good health and CMV-seronegative. CDR3 loop: CASSLEGTGRRGTF. The CDR3 DNA reads TGCGCCAGCAGCCTGGAAGGGACAGGCCGGCGGGGCACCTTC.